A single sample is the source of the 14 T cell receptor beta chains below, sequenced in a study of OX40 agonist ivuxolimab in advanced cancers. Some clones are missing from TCRdb's copy, which holds only in-frame ones; the method was immunoSEQ multiplex PCR. The sample records tens of thousands of clones, approximately 90% being singletons. The material sequenced was CD4+ or CD8+ T cells sorted from blood, taken in a trial of the OX40 agonist ivuxolimab. The source of these receptors is an adult with an advanced solid tumor such as melanoma, head and neck, liver or kidney cancer.

This clone appeared once. The chain carries TRBV9 and TRBJ2-3; 10 bases agree with TRBD1. The CDR3 is 16 residues long. Per the germline V gene, CDR1 is SGDLS and CDR2 is YYNGEE. Trimming cost V 3 bases and J 6 bases; bases outside gene matches: 10. CDR3 amino acids: CASSAPGTGVRDTQYF. CDR3 coding DNA: TGTGCCAGCAGCGCCCCCGGGACAGGGGTGAGGGATACGCAGTATTTT. The complete variable domain, with remaining parts taken from reference TRBV9 and TRBJ2-3, reads DSGVTQTPKHLITATGQRVTLRCSPRSGDLSVYWYQQSLDQGLQFLIQYYNGEERAKGNILERFSAQQFPDLHSELNLSSLELGDSALYFCASSAPGTGVRDTQYFGPGTRLTVL.

J is TRBJ1-2 and V is TRBV27; TRBD1 agrees at 7 bases. This CDR3 spans 15 amino acids. V shed 4 bases and J 0 bases; nucleotides not matched to a gene: 5. CDR1 and CDR2 (germline): MNHEY, SMNVEV (reference sequence). The CDR3 loop is CASSSYDRANYGYTF. In DNA form, the CDR3 reads TGTGCCAGCAGTTCGTACGACAGGGCTAACTATGGCTACACCTTC.

In DNA form, the CDR3 reads TGCGCCGGGGTTACGGACAGCTGGGTCGGTGAGACCCAGTACTTC. Translation: CAGVTDSWVGETQYF. The V call is TRBV10-1, the J call TRBJ2-5; tentatively, D is TRBD1 (6 bases). The CDR3 sequence is 15 residues long. The V end was cut by 11 bases, the J end by 5 bases, with 24 bases between. The germline CDR1 and CDR2 sequences are WNHNN and SYGVQD (reference sequence).

This chain joins TRBV9 and TRBJ2-7, with D tentatively TRBD2 (5 bases). V was shortened by 0 bases and J by 3 bases, with 13 bases between the two germline ends. The germline V gene encodes CDR1 SGDLS and CDR2 YYNGEE. The CDR3 consists of 15 residues. DNA of the CDR3: TGTGCCAGCAGCGTAGATCCAGCGGTGATCTACGAGCAGTACTTC. Its protein is CASSVDPAVIYEQYF.

The chain recombines TRBV11-2 with TRBJ2-5; 7 nucleotides agree with TRBD1. V trimming: 4 bases; J trimming: 4 bases; junction bases outside the gene matches: 6. Per the germline V gene, CDR1 is SGHAT and CDR2 is FQNNGV. The CDR3 extends over 14 amino acids. The CDR3 DNA reads TGTGCCAGCAGCTACTGGACAGGCTCAGAGACCCAGTACTTC. Translation gives CASSYWTGSETQYF.

This chain's CDR3 is CASSPQGIDNQPQHF. CDR3 DNA sequence: TGTGCCAGCAGCCCCCAGGGAATTGACAATCAGCCCCAGCATTTT. J is TRBJ1-5 and V is TRBV5-6, with D maybe TRBD1 (5 bases). This CDR3 spans 15 amino acids. Germline CDR1 is SGHDT and CDR2 is YYEEEE. Trimming stripped 4 bases from V and 3 bases from J, with 14 bases between.

The rearrangement uses TRBV9 and TRBJ1-2, with 7 bases lining up with TRBD1. The trim removed 5 bases at V and 4 bases at J, leaving 11 bases unmatched. CDR3 length: 15 amino acids. The V gene's germline CDR1 is SGDLS and CDR2 YYNGEE. The CDR3 loop is CASSKNRDRAYGYTF. Here the CDR3 DNA reads TGTGCCAGCAGTAAGAATCGGGACAGAGCCTATGGCTACACCTTC.

This sequence joins TRBV5-6 and TRBJ2-5; possibly TRBD2 for D (5 bases). Trimming took off 5 bases at V and 1 base at J, with 9 bases between the two ends. CDR1 and CDR2 from the germline V gene are SGHDT and YYEEEE. This CDR3 has 13 amino acids. The CDR3 bases are TGTGCCAGCAGGCTGAGGGCCCAAGAGACCCAGTACTTC. Translated, it gives CASRLRAQETQYF.

The chain couples TRBV5-1 to TRBJ2-1; 8 bases are a match to TRBD2. The CDR3 totals 16 residues. CDR1 and CDR2 from the germline V gene are SGHRS and YFSETQ. V gave up 4 bases and J gave up 8 bases; unmatched junction bases: 14. The CDR3 nucleotides read TGCGCCAGCAGCGGGCGGGGGGACCCCCGTTGGGATGAGCAGTTCTTC. It is translated as CASSGRGDPRWDEQFF. The whole variable domain, filled in from reference TRBV5-1 and TRBJ2-1, reads KAGVTQTPRYLIKTRGQQVTLSCSPISGHRSVSWYQQTPGQGLQFLFEYFSETQRNKGNFPGRFSGRQFSNSRSEMNVSTLELGDSALYLCASSGRGDPRWDEQFFGPGTRLTVL.

The V and J genes are TRBV5-1 and TRBJ2-1; D might be TRBD1 (7 bases). The germline gives CDR1 SGHRS, CDR2 YFSETQ. This CDR3 spans 14 amino acids. V shed 0 bases and J shed 7 bases, with 11 bases lying between them. CDR3 in amino acids: CASSLVEGANEQFF. CDR3 nucleotides: TGCGCCAGCAGCTTGGTGGAGGGGGCGAATGAGCAGTTCTTC.

The genes are TRBV28 and TRBJ1-5; the D is unclear. V lost 6 bases and J 5 bases, leaving 14 bases between the germline ends. The CDR3 has 14 amino acids. The germline gives CDR1 MDHEN, CDR2 SYDVKM. CDR3: CASSWTEIHQPQHF. In DNA form, the CDR3 reads TGTGCCAGCAGCTGGACTGAGATTCATCAGCCCCAGCATTTT.

V and J are TRBV30 and TRBJ2-7; TRBD2 aligns across 8 bases. V was pared by 5 bases and J by 2 bases, with 20 bases of the junction left unmatched. Germline-derived CDR1 and CDR2 are GTSNPN and SVGIG (reference sequence). This CDR3 is built from 18 residues. CDR3 nucleotides: TGTGCCTGGGGGACGAACTGGCGGGAGGCCCCCCTTCCCTACGAGCAGTACTTC. Amino acids: CAWGTNWREAPLPYEQYF. The whole variable domain, filled in from reference TRBV30 and TRBJ2-7, reads SQTIHQWPATLVQPVGSPLSLECTVEGTSNPNLYWYRQAAGRGLQLLFYSVGIGQISSEVPQNLSASRPQDRQFILSSKKLLLSDSGFYLCAWGTNWREAPLPYEQYFGPGTRLTVT.

The chain employs TRBV5-5 and TRBJ1-5; TRBD1 might be the D (6 bases). The CDR3 is made up of 15 amino acids. V lost 1 base and J lost 3, with 11 bases in between. Germline loops: CDR1 SGHKS, CDR2 YYEKEE (reference sequence). CDR3 coding DNA: TGTGCCAGCAGCTTGAGGGGGAATGTCAATCAGCCCCAGCATTTT. Translation: CASSLRGNVNQPQHF.

This clone has ten or more counts. This chain connects TRBV9 to TRBJ2-3, with D perhaps TRBD1 or TRBD2 (5 bases each). Trimming removed 4 bases at V and 1 base at J, with 10 bases between. The CDR3 is 14 residues long. Germline V CDR1 and CDR2: SGDLS, YYNGEE. This chain's CDR3 is CASSWGSGTDTQYF. CDR3 coding DNA: TGTGCCAGCAGCTGGGGGTCTGGCACAGATACGCAGTATTTT. The whole variable domain, remainder taken from reference TRBV9 and TRBJ2-3, is DSGVTQTPKHLITATGQRVTLRCSPRSGDLSVYWYQQSLDQGLQFLIQYYNGEERAKGNILERFSAQQFPDLHSELNLSSLELGDSALYFCASSWGSGTDTQYFGPGTRLTVL.